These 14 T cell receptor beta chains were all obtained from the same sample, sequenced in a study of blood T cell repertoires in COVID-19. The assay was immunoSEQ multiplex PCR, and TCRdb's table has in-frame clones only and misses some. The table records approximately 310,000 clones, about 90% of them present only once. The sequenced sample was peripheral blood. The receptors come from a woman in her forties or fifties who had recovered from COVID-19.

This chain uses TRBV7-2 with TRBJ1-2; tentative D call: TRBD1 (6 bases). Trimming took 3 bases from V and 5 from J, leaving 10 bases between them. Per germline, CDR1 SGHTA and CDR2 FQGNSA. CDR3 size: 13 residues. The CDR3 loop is CASSFGQQYGYTF. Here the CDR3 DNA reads TGTGCCAGCAGCTTTGGACAGCAATATGGCTACACCTTC.

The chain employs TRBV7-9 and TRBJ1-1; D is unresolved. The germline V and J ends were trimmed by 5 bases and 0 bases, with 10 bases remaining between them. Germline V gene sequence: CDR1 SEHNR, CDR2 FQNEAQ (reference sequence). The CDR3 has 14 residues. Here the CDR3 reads CASSPGTVNTEAFF. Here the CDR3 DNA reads TGTGCCAGCAGCCCTGGTACAGTGAACACTGAAGCTTTCTTT.

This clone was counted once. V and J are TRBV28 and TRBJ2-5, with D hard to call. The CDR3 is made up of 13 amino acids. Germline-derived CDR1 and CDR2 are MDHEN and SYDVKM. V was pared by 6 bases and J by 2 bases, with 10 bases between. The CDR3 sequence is CASRLSGQETQYF. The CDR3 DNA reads TGTGCCAGCAGGCTTTCAGGTCAAGAGACCCAGTACTTC. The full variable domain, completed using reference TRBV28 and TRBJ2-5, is DVKVTQSSRYLVKRTGEKVFLECVQDMDHENMFWYRQDPGLGLRLIYFSYDVKMKEKGDIPEGYSVSREKKERFSLILESASTNQTSMYLCASRLSGQETQYFGPGTRLLVL.

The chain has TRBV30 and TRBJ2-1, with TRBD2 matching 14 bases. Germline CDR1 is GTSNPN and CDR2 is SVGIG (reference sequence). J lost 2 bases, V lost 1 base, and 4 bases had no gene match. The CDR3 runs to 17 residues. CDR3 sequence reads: CAWSGGLAGGAYNEQFF. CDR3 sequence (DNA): TGTGCCTGGAGTGGTGGACTAGCGGGAGGTGCCTACAATGAGCAGTTCTTC.

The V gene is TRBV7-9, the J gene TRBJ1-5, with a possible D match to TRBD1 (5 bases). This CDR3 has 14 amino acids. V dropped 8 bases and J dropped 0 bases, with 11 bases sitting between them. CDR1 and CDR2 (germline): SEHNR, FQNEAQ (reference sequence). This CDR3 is CASGGEYSNQPQHF. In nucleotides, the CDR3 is TGTGCCAGCGGAGGGGAATATAGCAATCAGCCCCAGCATTTT.

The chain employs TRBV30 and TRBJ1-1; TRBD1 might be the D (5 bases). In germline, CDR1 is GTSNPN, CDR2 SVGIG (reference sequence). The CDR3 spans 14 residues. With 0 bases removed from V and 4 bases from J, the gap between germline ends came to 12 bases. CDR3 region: CAWSVSGGITEAFF. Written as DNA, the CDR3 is TGTGCCTGGAGTGTCTCCGGGGGGATCACTGAAGCTTTCTTT.

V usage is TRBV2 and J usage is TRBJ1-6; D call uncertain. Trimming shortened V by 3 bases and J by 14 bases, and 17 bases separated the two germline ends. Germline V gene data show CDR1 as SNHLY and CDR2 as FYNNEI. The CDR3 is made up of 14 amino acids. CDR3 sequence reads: CASSDEATEATLHF. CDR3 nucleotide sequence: TGTGCCAGCAGTGACGAAGCGACCGAGGCAACCCTCCACTTT.

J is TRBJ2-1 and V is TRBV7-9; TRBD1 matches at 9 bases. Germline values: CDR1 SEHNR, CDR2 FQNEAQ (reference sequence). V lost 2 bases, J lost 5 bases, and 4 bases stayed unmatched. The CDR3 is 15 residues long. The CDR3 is CASSLYRGPDNEQFF. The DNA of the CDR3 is TGTGCCAGCAGCTTATACAGGGGGCCCGACAATGAGCAGTTCTTC. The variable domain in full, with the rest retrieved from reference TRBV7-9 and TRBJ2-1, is DTGVSQNPRHKITKRGQNVTFRCDPISEHNRLYWYRQTLGQGPEFLTYFQNEAQLEKSRLLSDRFSAERPKGSFSTLEIQRTEQGDSAMYLCASSLYRGPDNEQFFGPGTRLTVL.

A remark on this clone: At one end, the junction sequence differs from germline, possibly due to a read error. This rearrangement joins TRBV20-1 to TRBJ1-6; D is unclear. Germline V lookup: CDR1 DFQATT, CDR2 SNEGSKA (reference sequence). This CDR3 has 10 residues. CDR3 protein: CSGYTLPFHF. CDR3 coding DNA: TGCAGTGGATACACCTTACCCTTCCACTTT.

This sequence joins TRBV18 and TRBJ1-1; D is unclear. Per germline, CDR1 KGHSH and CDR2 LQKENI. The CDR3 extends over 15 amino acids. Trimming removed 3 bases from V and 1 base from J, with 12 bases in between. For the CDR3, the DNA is TGTGCCAGCTCACCTTCCGCCGGGGAGAACACTGAAGCTTTCTTT. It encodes CASSPSAGENTEAFF.

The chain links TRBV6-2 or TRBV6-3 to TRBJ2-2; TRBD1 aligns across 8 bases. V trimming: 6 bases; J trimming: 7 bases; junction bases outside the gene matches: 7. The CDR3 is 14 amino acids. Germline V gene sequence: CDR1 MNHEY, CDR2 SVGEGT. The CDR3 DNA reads TGTGCCAGCAGCCGGACAGGGACGATCGGGGAGCTGTTTTTT. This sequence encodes CASSRTGTIGELFF.

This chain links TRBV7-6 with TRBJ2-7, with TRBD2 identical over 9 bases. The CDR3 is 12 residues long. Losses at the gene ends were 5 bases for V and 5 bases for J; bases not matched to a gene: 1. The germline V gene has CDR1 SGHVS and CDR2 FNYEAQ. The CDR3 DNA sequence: TGTGCCAGCAGCGCGGGGGGGAACGAGCAGTACTTC. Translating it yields CASSAGGNEQYF. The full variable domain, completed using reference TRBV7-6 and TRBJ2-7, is GAGVSQSPRYKVTKRGQDVALRCDPISGHVSLYWYRQALGQGPEFLTYFNYEAQQDKSGLPNDRFSAERPEGSISTLTIQRTEQRDSAMYRCASSAGGNEQYFGPGTRLTVT.

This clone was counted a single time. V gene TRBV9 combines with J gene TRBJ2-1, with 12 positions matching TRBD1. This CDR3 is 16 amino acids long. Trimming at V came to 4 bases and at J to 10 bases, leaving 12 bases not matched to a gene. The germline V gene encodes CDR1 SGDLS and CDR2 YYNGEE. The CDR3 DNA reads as TGTGCCAGCAGCCCCACCCCGGGACAGGGGGCTCAGGAGCAGTTCTTC. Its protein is CASSPTPGQGAQEQFF.

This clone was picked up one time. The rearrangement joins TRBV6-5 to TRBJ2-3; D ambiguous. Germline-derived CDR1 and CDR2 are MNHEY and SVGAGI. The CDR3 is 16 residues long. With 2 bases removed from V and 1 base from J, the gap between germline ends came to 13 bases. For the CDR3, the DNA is TGTGCCAGCAGTTACAGTCGGTCCTACCGCACAGATACGCAGTATTTT. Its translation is CASSYSRSYRTDTQYF.